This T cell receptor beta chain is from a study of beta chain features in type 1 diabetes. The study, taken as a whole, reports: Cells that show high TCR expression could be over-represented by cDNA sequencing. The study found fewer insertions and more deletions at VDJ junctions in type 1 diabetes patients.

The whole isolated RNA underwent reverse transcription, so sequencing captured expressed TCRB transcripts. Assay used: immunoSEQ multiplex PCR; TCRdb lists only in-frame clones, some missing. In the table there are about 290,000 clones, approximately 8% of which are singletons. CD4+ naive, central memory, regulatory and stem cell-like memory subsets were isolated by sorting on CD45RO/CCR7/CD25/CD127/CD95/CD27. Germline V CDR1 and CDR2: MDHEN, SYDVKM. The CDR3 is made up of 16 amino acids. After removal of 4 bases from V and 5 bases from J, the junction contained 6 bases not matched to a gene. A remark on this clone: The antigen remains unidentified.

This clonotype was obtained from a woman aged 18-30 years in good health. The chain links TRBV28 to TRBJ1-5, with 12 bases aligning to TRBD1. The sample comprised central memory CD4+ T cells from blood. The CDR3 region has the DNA TGTGCCAGCAGTTCTCCTGGGACAGGGGGCTATCAGCCCCAGCATTTT. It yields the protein CASSSPGTGGYQPQHF.